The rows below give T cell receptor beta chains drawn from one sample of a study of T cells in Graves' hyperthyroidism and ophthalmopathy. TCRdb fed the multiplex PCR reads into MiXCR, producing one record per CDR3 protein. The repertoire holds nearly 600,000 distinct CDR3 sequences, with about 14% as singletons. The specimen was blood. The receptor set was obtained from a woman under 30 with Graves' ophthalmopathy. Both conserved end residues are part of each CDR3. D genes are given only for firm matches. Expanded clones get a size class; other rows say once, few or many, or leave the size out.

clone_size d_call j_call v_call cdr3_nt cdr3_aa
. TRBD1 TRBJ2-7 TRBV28 TGTGCCAGCAGTTCTATTCCGGGACAGCGACAATACGAGCAGTACTTC CASSSIPGQRQYEQYF
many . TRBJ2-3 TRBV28 TGTGCCAGCAGAGGTGGAGTTACCACAGATACGCAGTATTTT CASRGGVTTDTQYF
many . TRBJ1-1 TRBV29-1 TGCAGCGTTGCGTTACACCCGAACACTGAAGCTTTCTTT CSVALHPNTEAFF
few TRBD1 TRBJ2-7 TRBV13 TGTGCCAGCAGCCCAAAGGACAGGGGCTTCTACGAGCAGTACTTC CASSPKDRGFYEQYF
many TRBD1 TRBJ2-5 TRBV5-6 TGTGCCAGCAGCTCAGGGACAGGGGGCCTTCAAGAGACCCAGTACTTC CASSSGTGGLQETQYF
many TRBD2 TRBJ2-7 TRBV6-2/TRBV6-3 TGTGCCAGCAGCCCATTACTAGCGGCCTCAGCCTACGAGCAGTACTTC CASSPLLAASAYEQYF
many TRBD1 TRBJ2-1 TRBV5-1 TGCGCCAGCAGGGAACCCGGGACAGGGGCCTACAATGAGCAGTTCTTC CASREPGTGAYNEQFF
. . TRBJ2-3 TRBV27 TGTGCCAGCAGCTCCCGACTCCCCCAGACGCAGTATTTT CASSSRLPQTQYF
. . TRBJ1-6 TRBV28 TGTGCCAGCAGCCTGGGACAACTTTATAATTCACCCCTCCACTTT CASSLGQLYNSPLHF
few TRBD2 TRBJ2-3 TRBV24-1 TGTGCCACCAGTGATTCGGGACTAGCGGGAGGGGCCCCAGATACGCAGTATTTT CATSDSGLAGGAPDTQYF
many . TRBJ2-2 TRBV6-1 TGTGCCAGCAGTTCGGGACGTTCGAACACCGGGGAGCTGTTTTTT CASSSGRSNTGELFF
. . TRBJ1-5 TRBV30 TGTGCCTGGAGTGTAACCGGTTTTGGGCCCCAGCATTTT CAWSVTGFGPQHF
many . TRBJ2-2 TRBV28 TGTGCCAGCACCCAGTGGGGAACATCGAACACCGGGGAGCTGTTTTTT CASTQWGTSNTGELFF
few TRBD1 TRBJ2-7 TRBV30 TGTGCCTGGAGTGGTGCAGGGGGCGGGAACGAGCAGTACTTC CAWSGAGGGNEQYF
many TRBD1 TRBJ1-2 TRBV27 TGTGCCAGCAGTTCCCTATTTACACAGGGGTTCTATGGCTACACCTTC CASSSLFTQGFYGYTF
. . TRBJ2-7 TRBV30 TGTGCCTGGATGCAGGGGGGCCCCTCCTACGAGCAGTACTTC CAWMQGGPSYEQYF
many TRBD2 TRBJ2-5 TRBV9 TGTGCCAGCAGCGTAGGACTAGCGGATAAAGAAACCCAGTACTTC CASSVGLADKETQYF
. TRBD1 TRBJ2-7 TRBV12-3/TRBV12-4 TGTGCCAGCAGTTCCTACAACAGGGGGGACTACGAGCAGTACTTC CASSSYNRGDYEQYF
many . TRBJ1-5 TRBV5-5 TGTGCCAACAGCTTGAGTGGGGCAGGGAGCAATCAGCCCCAGCATTTT CANSLSGAGSNQPQHF
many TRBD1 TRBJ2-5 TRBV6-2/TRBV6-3 TGTGCCAGCAGTCCCGGACAGGGGAGATGGGAGACCCAGTACTTC CASSPGQGRWETQYF
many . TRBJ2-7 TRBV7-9 TGTGCCAGCAGCCGGACAGACAGGAGCTCCTACGAGCAGTACTTC CASSRTDRSSYEQYF
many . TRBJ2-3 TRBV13 TGTGCCAGCAGCCAAACAAGAGGGGCAGATACGCAGTATTTT CASSQTRGADTQYF
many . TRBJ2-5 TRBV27 TGTGCCAGCAGTTTTACTAATAGGGAGACCCAGTACTTC CASSFTNRETQYF
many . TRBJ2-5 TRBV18 TGTGCCAGCTCACCACGCACAGGTCCACGAGGAAGAGACGAGTACTTC CASSPRTGPRGRDEYF
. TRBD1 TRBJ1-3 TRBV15 TGTGCCACCAGCAGAGAACCGACAGGGGTGGCTGGAAACACCATATATTTT CATSREPTGVAGNTIYF
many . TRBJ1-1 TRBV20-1 TGCAGTGCTAGAGACGACGGACGCGATGTAACTGAAGCTTTCTTT CSARDDGRDVTEAFF
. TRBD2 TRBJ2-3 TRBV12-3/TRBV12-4 TGTGCCAGCAGTTTTAGCGGGAGAGGCACGCAGTATTTT CASSFSGRGTQYF
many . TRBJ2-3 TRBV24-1 TGTGCCACCAGTGATTTTGCTGGAGACAGAGGCACAGATACGCAGTATTTT CATSDFAGDRGTDTQYF
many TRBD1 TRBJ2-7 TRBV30 TGTGCCTGGATCGCGCCCCCGGACAGGGGCGGCTACGAGCAGTACTTC CAWIAPPDRGGYEQYF
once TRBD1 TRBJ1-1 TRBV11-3 TGTGCCAGCAGCCCCGGGACAGCCTTCACTGAAGCTTTCTTT CASSPGTAFTEAFF
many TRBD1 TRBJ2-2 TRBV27 TGTGCCAGCAGTTTCCTAGGACAGGGGTCGAACACCGGGGAGCTGTTTTTT CASSFLGQGSNTGELFF
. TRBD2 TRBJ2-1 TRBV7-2 TGTGCCAGCAGCCCGACTAGCGAGGAGCAGTTCTTC CASSPTSEEQFF
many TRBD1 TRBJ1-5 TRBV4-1 TGCGCCAGCAGCCAAGAAAGGGGACAGGCCTACCAGCCCCAGCATTTT CASSQERGQAYQPQHF
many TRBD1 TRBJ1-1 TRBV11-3 TGTGCCAGCAGCCCTAGGGGGACAGCTGAAGCTTTCTTT CASSPRGTAEAFF
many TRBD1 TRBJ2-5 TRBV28 TGTGCCAGCAGTTTATATTTCACAGGGGAGTTGAGAAACCAAGAGACCCAGTACTTC CASSLYFTGELRNQETQYF
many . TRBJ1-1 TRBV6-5 TGTGCCAGCAGTTACGGGCGGGGGTCCGCTGAAGCTTTCTTT CASSYGRGSAEAFF
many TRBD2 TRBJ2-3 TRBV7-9 TGTGCCAGCAGCTTAACACTAGCGGGAGGGAGAGATACGCAGTATTTT CASSLTLAGGRDTQYF
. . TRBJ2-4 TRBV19 TGTGCCAGTAGTCCTAAATCAGGGGTGGTAGCCAAAAACATTCAGTACTTC CASSPKSGVVAKNIQYF
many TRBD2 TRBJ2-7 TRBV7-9 TGTGCCAGCAGCTCGGGGGGGTCTGGGTTCTACGAGCAGTACTTC CASSSGGSGFYEQYF
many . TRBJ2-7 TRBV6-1 TGTGCCAGCTTCGGCGCGGGCGTGACCTACGAGCAGTACTTC CASFGAGVTYEQYF
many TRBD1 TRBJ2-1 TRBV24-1 TGTGCCACCAGTGACACCGGGACAGGGGGTGGGCAGTTCTTC CATSDTGTGGGQFF
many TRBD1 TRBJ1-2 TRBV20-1 TGCAGTGTCCCATTAGACAGGGGAGGTGGCTACACCTTC CSVPLDRGGGYTF
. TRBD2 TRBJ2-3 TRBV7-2 TGTGCCAGCAGCTATGGACTAGCGGGGAGCACAGATACGCAGTATTTT CASSYGLAGSTDTQYF
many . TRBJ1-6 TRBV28 TGTGCCAGCAGCCAAACAGGACGCTATAATTCACCCCTCCACTTT CASSQTGRYNSPLHF
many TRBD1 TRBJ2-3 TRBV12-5 TGTGCTAGTGGTCCCAGGATCGGGGACAGGGGGGCCACAGATACGCAGTATTTT CASGPRIGDRGATDTQYF
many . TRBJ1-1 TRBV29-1 TGCAGCGTTGAAGGGGACTTACCATCCCAGGGGACTGAAGCTTTCTTT CSVEGDLPSQGTEAFF
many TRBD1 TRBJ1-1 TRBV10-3 TGTGCCATCAGTCGGACAGGGGGCTCGAAGAACACTGAAGCTTTCTTT CAISRTGGSKNTEAFF
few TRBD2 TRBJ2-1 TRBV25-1 TGTGCCAGCACCCATCGAAGCGGGAGGGCTAATGAGCAGTTCTTC CASTHRSGRANEQFF
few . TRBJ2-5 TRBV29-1 TGCAGCGTTGGTGACAATCAAGAGACCCAGTACTTC CSVGDNQETQYF
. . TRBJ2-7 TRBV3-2 TGTGCCAGCAGCCAAGATCCACCAGGGGTCACCTACGAGCAGTACTTC CASSQDPPGVTYEQYF
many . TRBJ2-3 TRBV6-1 TGTGCCAGCAGCCCTAGGGCGGGCGGGACCACAGATACGCAGTATTTT CASSPRAGGTTDTQYF